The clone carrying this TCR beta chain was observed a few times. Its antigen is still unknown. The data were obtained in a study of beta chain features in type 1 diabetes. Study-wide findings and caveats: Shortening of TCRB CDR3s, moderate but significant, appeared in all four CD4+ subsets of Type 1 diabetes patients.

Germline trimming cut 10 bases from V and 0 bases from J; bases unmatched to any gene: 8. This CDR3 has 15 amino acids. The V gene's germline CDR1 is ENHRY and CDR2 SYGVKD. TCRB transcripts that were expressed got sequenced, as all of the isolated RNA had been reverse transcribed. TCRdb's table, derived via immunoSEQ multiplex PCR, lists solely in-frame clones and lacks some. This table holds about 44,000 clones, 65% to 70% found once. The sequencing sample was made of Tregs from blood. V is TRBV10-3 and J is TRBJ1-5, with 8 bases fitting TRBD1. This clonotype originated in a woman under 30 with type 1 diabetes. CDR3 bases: TGTGCCACCGCAGGACAGGGTAGTAGCAATCAGCCCCAGCATTTT. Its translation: CATAGQGSSNQPQHF.